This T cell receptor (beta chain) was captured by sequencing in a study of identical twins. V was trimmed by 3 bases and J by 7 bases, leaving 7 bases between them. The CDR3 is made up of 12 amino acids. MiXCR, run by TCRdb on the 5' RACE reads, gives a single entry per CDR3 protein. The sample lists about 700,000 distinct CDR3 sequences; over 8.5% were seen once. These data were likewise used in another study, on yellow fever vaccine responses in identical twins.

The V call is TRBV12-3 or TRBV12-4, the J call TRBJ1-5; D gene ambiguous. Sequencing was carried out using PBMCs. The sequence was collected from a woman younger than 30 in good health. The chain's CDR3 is CASSFTAQPQHF. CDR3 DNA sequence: TGTGCCAGCAGTTTTACAGCCCAGCCCCAGCATTTT.